This TCR beta chain comes out of a study of STAT3 mutations in large granular lymphocyte leukemia. A remark on this clone: The antigen is undetermined.

Average productive template count per sample was approximately 41,000. TCRdb's table, derived via immunoSEQ multiplex PCR, lists solely in-frame clones and lacks some. The sample shows 15,000 to 20,000 clones, 70% to 90% of them seen only once. Study-level points and caveats: Treatment regimens differed across patients between samplings. TCR clonotype switching after therapy occurred in about 30% of the 18 patients. Every T-cell large granular lymphocyte leukemia patient had at least one immunodominant TCR beta clonotype. Samples missed the first appearance of the clone.

Trimming left V 4 bases short and J 5 bases short, with 9 bases between. The CDR3 contains 12 residues. Germline V CDR1 and CDR2: SGHRS, YFSETQ. The specimen was peripheral blood mononuclear cells. The receptor was derived from a man between 50 and 59 years old with T-cell large granular lymphocyte leukemia. Some clones in this sample may be carry-over from other donors' samples. This chain uses TRBV5-1 with TRBJ2-5; no clear D. The CDR3 is CASSASRETQYF. CDR3 DNA sequence: TGCGCCAGCAGCGCCTCCCGGGAGACCCAGTACTTC.